This T cell receptor (beta chain) is from a study of blood T cell repertoires in COVID-19 (dated by TCRdb to 2018 to 2020). General notes on the study: Collaborator samples came from the United States, Italy and Spain and covered acute and convalescent phases of COVID-19. Samples were obtained from the ongoing ImmuneRACE study (first 160 participants) and from roughly 1,300 subjects provided by 6 global collaborators. The sample metadata nearly always contained a de-identified subject ID, COVID-19 status, age in years and sex. The material from the prospective study consisted of cDNA or gDNA derived from T cells, B-cell-depleted T cells, or PBMCs. Where HLA class I and class II types were available, the types were taken from metadata supplied by the sample provider, not from assay-based typing. The repertoires were released in a freely available public database intended as a resource for research on the immune response to SARS-CoV-2. Subjects who had been exposed to COVID-19, were actively infected with it, or had recovered from it provided the deeply sampled blood TCRbeta repertoires that made up the dataset.

On the study overall, not on this receptor specifically: Clinical and demographic metadata were provided uncurated, with the amount varying by source and participant.

Collaborating institutions collected whole blood in K2EDTA tubes following their own protocols. For TCRbeta analysis, collaborators shipped samples in one of three forms: frozen whole blood, isolated PBMCs, or DNA extracted from either of those sample types. The germline V gene yields SGHRS for CDR1 and YFSETQ for CDR2. The CDR3 runs 20 amino acids, cysteine and phenylalanine included. The CDR3 DNA has 60 bases and is translated from base 1. V and J are trimmed by 0 bases and 5 bases, and the gene matches miss 19 bases of the junction. TCRbeta CDR3 regions were amplified from genomic DNA by means of the immunoSEQ Assay, a bias-controlled multiplex PCR. As for the original processing: Within the assay, amplification of reference gene primers was used to estimate how many nucleated cells each sample contained. To quantify the absolute abundance of each unique TCRbeta CDR3 rearrangement, sequence reads were collapsed and filtered. For each sample, productive Simpson clonality was calculated by taking the square root of Simpson's diversity index across productive rearrangements. TCRdb stores this immuneACCESS table with in-frame sequences only. Part of the clones is absent; in the studies checked, under half of the shortfall reflects unresolved V genes, and no reason is known for the rest. That table furnishes V, J and clone size, whereas the DNA furnished D and trimming. The sample table holds 200,000 to 250,000 clones, of which roughly 88% were seen once. Roughly 1.5% of the sample comes from the top ten.

This clone was observed once. Its cognate antigen has yet to be identified. Per-nucleotide qualities are absent, and no much larger clonotype sits a single base away. Material for sequencing was peripheral blood. The TCR comes from a man aged 18 to 29 with active or convalescent COVID-19. Rearrangement joined TRBV5-1 to TRBJ1-4; the junction holds 7 bases that match TRBD1. The bases are TGCGCCAGCAGCTTGGGGACCTTCCGAGGGGGGACAGAAATGAATGAAAAACTGTTTTTT. Its protein product is CASSLGTFRGGTEMNEKLFF. Outside the CDR3, residues come from the reference TRBV5-1 and TRBJ1-4 proteins, so the full variable domain is: KAGVTQTPRYLIKTRGQQVTLSCSPISGHRSVSWYQQTPGQGLQFLFEYFSETQRNKGNFPGRFSGRQFSNSRSEMNVSTLELGDSALYLCASSLGTFRGGTEMNEKLFFGSGTQLSVL.